This T cell receptor (beta chain) appears in the sequencing data of a study of T cell clonotyping in hematopoietic cell transplantation. In regard to this clone: Its antigen is unidentified.

The CDR3 spans 15 residues. Germline V gives CDR1 LGHNA, CDR2 YSLEER. Trimming left V 2 bases short and J 5 bases short, with 16 bases between. Data came from immunoSEQ multiplex PCR; TCRdb stores just in-frame clones and leaves some out. The sample lists fewer than 50,000 clones; 90% to 95% were seen once. General study points: Broader posttransplant TCR repertoire diversity was predicted by graft donor and pretransplant recipient Inverse Simpson Index values. At the given depth, recipient repertoires were over 95% de novo clonotypes.

V usage is TRBV4-3 and J usage is TRBJ2-7; no clear D. The receptor was derived from a woman aged 50 to 60 in good health. Some clones in this sample may be carry-over from other donors' samples. The sample consisted of peripheral blood mononuclear cells. The CDR3 sequence is CASSQFLIGSDEQYF. The CDR3 DNA sequence: TGCGCCAGCAGCCAATTTCTGATTGGTTCTGACGAGCAGTACTTC.